The TCR beta chain under discussion was sequenced for a study of T cell changes during pregnancy in multiple sclerosis. Profiled with immunoSEQ multiplex PCR; TCRdb holds only in-frame clones, not every one. There are 30,000 to 40,000 clones in the sample; about 91% occur only once, and around 0.5% lies in the top ten. The germline CDR1 and CDR2 sequences are SGHTA and FQGNSA. The CDR3 runs 13 residues. Unmatched junction bases numbered 4, after V lost 7 bases and J lost 4 bases. This chain joins TRBV7-2 and TRBJ1-2, with TRBD1 identical over 9 bases. Source: CD4+ T cells from peripheral blood mononuclear cells, taken in the third trimester of pregnancy. The source of this sequence is a female donor in good health, enrolled as a control in a pregnancy study. The CDR3 loop reads CASNPGQGYGYTF. CDR3 sequence (DNA): TGTGCCAGCAACCCGGGACAGGGCTATGGCTACACCTTC.